The 31 T cell receptor beta chains presented below share a single source sample, sequenced in a study of T cell responses to AZD1222 COVID-19 vaccine. Only in-frame clones appear in the TCRdb table, and some are missing; sequencing was by immunoSEQ multiplex PCR. The repertoire holds around 130,000 clones, approximately 90% seen once, with around 3.8% in the top ten. The material was peripheral blood, obtained 28 days after the second dose of the MenACWY control vaccine. These receptors were collected from an adult who received the MenACWY meningococcal vaccine as a control.

The chain is built from TRBV24-1 and TRBJ2-3; D is uncertain. Germline V gives CDR1 KGHDR, CDR2 SFDVKD. CDR3 length equals 14 residues. Between the trimmed V and J ends, which lost 5 bases and 4 bases, there was a span of 12 bases. The CDR3 DNA follows: TGTGCCACCAGTGTGAGACATCGATCAGATACGCAGTATTTT. It translates to CATSVRHRSDTQYF.

The CDR3 region is CARSQTKGAQSNNEQFF. The CDR3 nucleotides read TGTGCCAGAAGCCAAACCAAGGGGGCCCAGTCAAACAATGAGCAGTTCTTC. The rearrangement uses TRBV5-3 and TRBJ2-1; 7 bases line up with TRBD1. TRBV5-3 is assigned to the ORF class and has an uncertain function. This CDR3 region has 17 residues. The junction had 15 bases not matched to a gene; V was cut back by 4 bases and J by 5 bases.

The chain recombines TRBV19 with TRBJ1-6; D remains ambiguous. This CDR3 has 15 amino acids. V shed 6 bases and J shed 0 bases, with 9 bases lying between them. Germline assignment: CDR1 LNHDA and CDR2 SQIVND (reference sequence). In DNA form, the CDR3 reads TGTGCCAGTAGCCTCACGAGCTCCTATAATTCACCCCTCCACTTT. Translating it yields CASSLTSSYNSPLHF.

This chain joins TRBV30 and TRBJ1-2, with 7 bases fitting TRBD1. V shed 0 bases and J 4 bases; nucleotides not matched to a gene: 8. Germline CDR1 and CDR2: GTSNPN and SVGIG (reference sequence). This CDR3 has 15 amino acids. CDR3 sequence: CAWSVTLGQLYGYTF. The CDR3 DNA sequence: TGTGCCTGGAGTGTAACCTTGGGACAGCTCTATGGCTACACCTTC.

The chain has TRBV28 and TRBJ2-5; 7 bases are shared with TRBD1. This CDR3 is 14 amino acids long. Germline assignment: CDR1 MDHEN and CDR2 SYDVKM. Trimming took 8 bases from V and 0 from J; bases not matched to a gene: 6. CDR3 coding DNA: TGTGCCAGCTGGGGACAGCCAAACCAAGAGACCCAGTACTTC. Translation gives CASWGQPNQETQYF. The full variable domain, with the rest looked up from reference TRBV28 and TRBJ2-5, is DVKVTQSSRYLVKRTGEKVFLECVQDMDHENMFWYRQDPGLGLRLIYFSYDVKMKEKGDIPEGYSVSREKKERFSLILESASTNQTSMYLCASWGQPNQETQYFGPGTRLLVL.

This clone was picked up a small number of times. The CDR3 nucleotides read TGTGCCATCAGTGAGTGGGAAGGGGAATCGGCAGATACGCAGTATTTT. It is translated as CAISEWEGESADTQYF. This chain connects TRBV10-3 to TRBJ2-3, with D perhaps TRBD1 (5 bases). Trimming cost V 1 base and J 4 bases, with 15 bases left between them. Per the germline V gene, CDR1 is ENHRY and CDR2 is SYGVKD. CDR3 length equals 16 residues.

V is TRBV11-2 and J is TRBJ2-7, with TRBD1 as a possible D gene (6 bases). Trimming removed 5 bases from V and 2 bases from J, with 10 bases in between. The CDR3 runs 13 residues. Germline CDR1 and CDR2: SGHAT and FQNNGV. CDR3 region: CASSRGTTYEQYF. As DNA, the CDR3 is TGTGCCAGCAGCCGTGGGACAACCTACGAGCAGTACTTC.

The chain links TRBV9 to TRBJ2-3, with D possibly being TRBD2 (5 bases). The CDR3 spans 16 residues. Germline CDR1 reads SGDLS; CDR2 reads YYNGEE. Trimming shortened V by 3 bases and J by 7 bases, and 21 bases separated the two germline ends. DNA for the CDR3: TGTGCCAGCAGCGCACCGGGGTATCAGGTTCTTAATACGCAGTATTTT. Translating gives CASSAPGYQVLNTQYF.

This clone has only a few counts. The chain employs TRBV7-8 and TRBJ1-2; D remains ambiguous. Trimming took off 3 bases at V and 8 bases at J, with 10 bases between the two ends. Germline CDR1 SGHVS, CDR2 FQNEAQ. CDR3 length equals 12 residues. CDR3 protein: CASSFSGKGYTF. CDR3 in DNA: TGTGCCAGCAGCTTCTCGGGTAAGGGCTACACCTTC.

This CDR3 is CASSLSLGSGNTIYF. The CDR3 DNA sequence: TGTGCCAGCAGCTTGTCCCTCGGGTCTGGAAACACCATATATTTT. The chain is built from TRBV11-2 and TRBJ1-3; no reliable D call. Germline-derived CDR1 and CDR2 are SGHAT and FQNNGV. V was pared by 3 bases and J by 1 base, with 10 bases between. The CDR3 length is 15 residues.

The genes are TRBV19 and TRBJ2-7; perhaps TRBD2 as D (5 bases). This CDR3 spans 11 amino acids. Germline CDR1 is LNHDA and CDR2 is SQIVND (reference sequence). V was shortened by 7 bases and J by 3 bases, with 7 bases between the two germline ends. The CDR3 is CASKGGYEQYF. In DNA form, the CDR3 reads TGTGCCAGTAAAGGAGGCTACGAGCAGTACTTC.

The chain recombines TRBV28 with TRBJ1-6, with 9 bases fitting TRBD1. V shed 5 bases, J shed 8 bases, and the junction held 1 base outside the gene matches. Germline V gene sequence: CDR1 MDHEN, CDR2 SYDVKM. The CDR3 is 13 residues long. The CDR3: CASSRDRDSPLHF. The CDR3 DNA sequence: TGTGCCAGCAGTCGGGACAGGGATTCACCCCTCCACTTT.

The V call is TRBV6-1, the J call TRBJ2-1; D is ambiguous. V shed 2 bases and J shed 8 bases, with 7 bases lying between them. Germline assignment: CDR1 MNHNS and CDR2 SASEGT. The CDR3 extends over 12 amino acids. This CDR3 reads CASSEFLDEQFF. CDR3 DNA: TGTGCCAGCAGTGAATTTCTGGATGAGCAGTTCTTC.

This clone was seen only once. The gene calls are TRBV28 and TRBJ2-5; D is perhaps TRBD2 (6 bases). V was trimmed by 4 bases and J by 2 bases, leaving 8 bases between them. The CDR3 consists of 13 residues. Germline CDR1 reads MDHEN; CDR2 reads SYDVKM. This CDR3 is CASSWTTQETQYF. The CDR3 DNA follows: TGTGCCAGCAGTTGGACTACACAAGAGACCCAGTACTTC.

J is TRBJ2-1 and V is TRBV3-1 (or the pseudogene TRBV3-2), with 12 bases fitting TRBD2. CDR1 is LGHDT, CDR2 YNNKEL, per germline (reference sequence). The CDR3 runs 18 residues. V trimming: 4 bases; J trimming: 8 bases; junction bases outside the gene matches: 15. The CDR3: CASSPRGGLAGYRYEQFF. CDR3 bases: TGTGCCAGCAGCCCCCGCGGTGGACTAGCGGGATATAGGTATGAGCAGTTCTTC.

The CDR3 loop is CASSEGQGALYGYTF. CDR3 DNA sequence: TGTGCCAGCAGTGAAGGACAGGGGGCCTTGTATGGCTACACCTTC. V is TRBV2 and J is TRBJ1-2; 10 positions match TRBD1. V trimming: 1 base; J trimming: 5 bases; junction bases outside the gene matches: 4. Germline lookup yields CDR1 SNHLY and CDR2 FYNNEI. There are 15 residues in the CDR3.

V gene TRBV4-1 combines with J gene TRBJ2-2; TRBD2 matches 7 bases. With V trimmed by 0 bases and J by 6 bases, 7 bases remained unmatched. The CDR3 runs 16 residues. Per germline, CDR1 MGHRA and CDR2 YSYEKL. The CDR3 coding sequence is TGCGCCAGCAGCCAAGATACAGCGGGGATGTCCGGGGAGCTGTTTTTT. As protein: CASSQDTAGMSGELFF.

This clone occurred once. V gene TRBV5-4 combines with J gene TRBJ1-6, with TRBD1 identical over 8 bases. Germline CDR1 SGHNT, CDR2 YYREEE (reference sequence). V lost 3 bases and J lost 7; bases outside the gene matches: 6. The CDR3 is 15 residues long. The DNA of the CDR3 is TGTGCCAGCAGCTCCGGGACAGGCAACAATTCACCCCTCCACTTT. Its protein is CASSSGTGNNSPLHF. Filled out from reference TRBV5-4 and TRBJ1-6, the complete variable domain reads ETGVTQSPTHLIKTRGQQVTLRCSSQSGHNTVSWYQQALGQGPQFIFQYYREEENGRGNFPPRFSGLQFPNYSSELNVNALELDDSALYLCASSSGTGNNSPLHFGNGTRLTVT.

This chain uses TRBV6-5 with TRBJ2-2, with 7 bases lining up with TRBD1. Germline CDR1 reads MNHEY; CDR2 reads SVGAGI. The CDR3 length is 16 residues. J gave up 6 bases and V 0 bases, and 7 bases lay outside the gene matches. The CDR3 spells CASSYSGRGISGELFF. CDR3 bases: TGTGCCAGCAGTTACTCGGGCAGGGGGATATCCGGGGAGCTGTTTTTT.

This clone has just one count. The chain employs TRBV25-1 and TRBJ1-2, with a weak D call TRBD1 (6 bases). The V end was cut by 3 bases, the J end by 4 bases, with 18 bases between. CDR3 size: 16 residues. Per the germline V gene, CDR1 is MGHDK and CDR2 is SYGVNS. CDR3 sequence (DNA): TGTGCCAGCAGTGACAGGGGCGCGCCGCGGGTCTATGGCTACACCTTC. Translated, it gives CASSDRGAPRVYGYTF.

The J gene is TRBJ1-1, the V gene TRBV6-5, with D maybe TRBD1 (6 bases). With 2 bases removed from V and 0 bases from J, the gap between germline ends came to 10 bases. The CDR3 extends over 15 amino acids. Germline-derived CDR1 and CDR2 are MNHEY and SVGAGI. CDR3: CASSYGGLLNTEAFF. CDR3 DNA: TGTGCCAGCAGTTACGGGGGGCTCTTGAACACTGAAGCTTTCTTT.

The rearrangement uses TRBV19 and TRBJ1-5, with 9 bases matching TRBD1. CDR3 length equals 14 residues. The germline V gene has CDR1 LNHDA and CDR2 SQIVND (reference sequence). Trimming cost V 9 bases and J 6 bases; bases outside gene matches: 9. DNA of the CDR3: TGTGCCAGCGGGGGACAGGGAGGCGGTCAGCCCCAGCATTTT. Its translation: CASGGQGGGQPQHF.

The rearrangement uses TRBV7-8 and TRBJ2-7; 12 bases are a match to TRBD2. CDR3 length: 15 amino acids. Germline V gene lookup returns CDR1 SGHVS and CDR2 FQNEAQ. V was clipped by 5 bases and J by 5 bases; unmatched bases: 7. The CDR3 here is CASSVRLAGENEQYF. CDR3 DNA: TGTGCCAGCAGCGTAAGACTAGCGGGAGAGAACGAGCAGTACTTC.

This chain joins TRBV5-6 and TRBJ2-7, with TRBD2 identical over 9 bases. Germline lookup yields CDR1 SGHDT and CDR2 YYEEEE. The CDR3 is 15 residues long. V was clipped by 0 bases and J by 5 bases; unmatched bases: 6. CDR3 loop: CASSLVAGGRHEQYF. The DNA of the CDR3 is TGTGCCAGCAGCTTGGTTGCGGGAGGGCGACACGAGCAGTACTTC.

The genes are TRBV15 and TRBJ2-7, with 8 bases aligning to TRBD2. This CDR3 is built from 17 residues. Trimming removed 2 bases from V and 0 bases from J; junction bases left unmatched: 9. In germline, CDR1 is LNHNV, CDR2 YYDKDF (reference sequence). CDR3 region: CATSRFGVGGDSYEQYV. For the CDR3, the DNA is TGTGCCACCAGCAGATTTGGGGTCGGGGGGGACTCCTACGAGCAGTACGTC.

The rearrangement links TRBV28 to TRBJ2-1; 12 bases match TRBD1. The CDR3 has 15 residues. Germline CDR1 is MDHEN and CDR2 is SYDVKM. The V and J ends lost 4 bases and 7 bases, in that order; junction bases with no gene match: 5. As DNA, the CDR3 is TGTGCCAGCAGTTCGGGGACAGGGGGCCGTAATGAGCAGTTCTTC. Protein sequence: CASSSGTGGRNEQFF. Using reference TRBV28 and TRBJ2-1 for the parts outside the CDR3, the full variable domain is DVKVTQSSRYLVKRTGEKVFLECVQDMDHENMFWYRQDPGLGLRLIYFSYDVKMKEKGDIPEGYSVSREKKERFSLILESASTNQTSMYLCASSSGTGGRNEQFFGPGTRLTVL.

The chain is built from TRBV11-2 and TRBJ1-1; possible D gene TRBD1, 6 bases. V was shortened by 6 bases and J by 6 bases, with 20 bases between the two germline ends. The CDR3 loop spans 15 amino acids. The germline gives CDR1 SGHAT, CDR2 FQNNGV. The CDR3 sequence: CASSPKQGIVAEAFF. The CDR3, as DNA: TGTGCCAGCAGTCCAAAGCAGGGGATCGTTGCTGAAGCTTTCTTT. Drawing the rest from reference TRBV11-2 and TRBJ1-1, the complete variable domain is EAGVAQSPRYKIIEKRQSVAFWCNPISGHATLYWYQQILGQGPKLLIQFQNNGVVDDSQLPKDRFSAERLKGVDSTLKIQPAKLEDSAVYLCASSPKQGIVAEAFFGQGTRLTVV.

This sequence joins TRBV7-9 and TRBJ2-4; a possible D gene is TRBD1 (5 bases). V lost 2 bases and J lost 3, with 14 bases in between. There are 16 residues in the CDR3. Germline V CDR1 and CDR2: SEHNR, FQNEAQ (reference sequence). In DNA form, the CDR3 reads TGTGCCAGCAGCTTAAGGGAAACAGGAGACAAAAACATTCAGTACTTC. Its translation: CASSLRETGDKNIQYF.

This CDR3 is CATSRGGAQYF. The CDR3 DNA reads as TGTGCCACCTCTCGAGGAGGGGCCCAGTACTTC. The chain couples TRBV27 to TRBJ2-5, with D perhaps TRBD2 (6 bases). The germline V gene encodes CDR1 MNHEY and CDR2 SMNVEV (reference sequence). Between the trimmed V and J ends, which lost 10 bases and 9 bases, there was a span of 15 bases. The CDR3 sequence is 11 residues long.

The chain uses TRBV15 and TRBJ1-2; TRBD1 agrees at 7 bases. The CDR3 runs 14 residues. Germline V gene data show CDR1 as LNHNV and CDR2 as YYDKDF (reference sequence). J gave up 5 bases and V 5 bases, and 8 bases lay outside the gene matches. In DNA, the CDR3 is TGTGCCACCAGCCATAAAAAGGGGGCGTATGGCTACACCTTC. Encoded protein: CATSHKKGAYGYTF.

The rearrangement uses TRBV5-1 and TRBJ2-2, with D perhaps matching TRBD2 (6 bases). CDR3 length equals 14 residues. Germline V gene data show CDR1 as SGHRS and CDR2 as YFSETQ. V was trimmed by 4 bases and J by 6 bases, leaving 13 bases between them. CDR3 DNA sequence: TGCGCCAGCAGCCCCCGACCGGGGGCCGGGGAGCTGTTTTTT. It encodes CASSPRPGAGELFF.